This paragraph covers one TCR beta chain sequence. TCR beta CDR3 regions were amplified from RNA. Researchers ran a first-round RT-PCR on the TCR CDR3 using the HTBI primer set. A single record per CDR3 protein comes from TCRdb applying MiXCR to the multiplex PCR reads. The table shows around 700,000 distinct CDR3 sequences, with roughly a sixth occurring only once. The CDR3 has 16 amino acids. The germline gives CDR1 SGHRS, CDR2 YFSETQ. Trimming removed 4 bases from V and 0 bases from J, with 14 bases in between. This record comes from a study of T cells in Graves' hyperthyroidism and ophthalmopathy. Sampled blood dates from first hyperthyroidism diagnosis, and it precedes any ophthalmopathy symptoms.

The origin of this receptor is a woman between 45 and 65 years old with Graves' hyperthyroidism that later progressed to Graves' ophthalmopathy. The rearrangement links TRBV5-1 to TRBJ1-3, with a weak D call TRBD1 (5 bases). The specimen sequenced was blood. CDR3 in amino acids: CASSEVGGLSGNTIYF. In DNA, the CDR3 is TGCGCCAGCAGCGAGGTCGGGGGACTCTCTGGAAACACCATATATTTT. Using reference TRBV5-1 and TRBJ1-3 for the parts outside the CDR3, the full variable domain is KAGVTQTPRYLIKTRGQQVTLSCSPISGHRSVSWYQQTPGQGLQFLFEYFSETQRNKGNFPGRFSGRQFSNSRSEMNVSTLELGDSALYLCASSEVGGLSGNTIYFGEGSWLTVV.